One and the same sample provided the 32 T cell receptor beta chains below, sequenced in a study of CD8 T cells in ankylosing spondylitis. TCRdb re-derived calls from the 5' RACE reads in MiXCR, one entry per CDR3 protein. The sample yields about 140,000 distinct CDR3 sequences, about 32% seen once. Sequencing used synovial fluid, either unsorted or a sorted T cell fraction (not recorded which). All receptors come from a male donor with ankylosing spondylitis.

CDR3 DNA sequence: TGTGCCAGCAGCAAAGCGGGGCAGGGATCCTACAATGAGCAGTTCTTC. It codes for CASSKAGQGSYNEQFF. V usage is TRBV21-1 and J usage is TRBJ2-1; the DNA was not compared with TRBD1, the D call given in the table. TRBV21-1 is noted as a pseudogene. This CDR3 is 16 amino acids long.

The chain joins TRBV6-5 to TRBJ2-7; D may match TRBD1 or TRBD2 (5 bases each). Germline V gene data show CDR1 as MNHEY and CDR2 as SVGAGI. The germline V and J ends were trimmed by 0 bases and 6 bases, with 18 bases remaining between them. This CDR3 has 16 amino acids. The CDR3 spells CASSYSTTGGEGEQYF. The CDR3 DNA follows: TGTGCCAGCAGTTACTCGACCACTGGGGGTGAAGGCGAGCAGTACTTC.

This clonotype was recorded a few times. This sequence joins TRBV4-3 and TRBJ1-1; 7 bases match TRBD1. Trimming took 0 bases from V and 1 from J; bases not matched to a gene: 11. CDR3 length equals 18 residues. CDR1 is LGHNA, CDR2 YSLEER, per germline. The CDR3 region has the DNA TGCGCCAGCAGCCAAGAGTGGGGGGGGCGGACAGGGAACACTGAAGCTTTCTTT. It yields the protein CASSQEWGGRTGNTEAFF.

The V gene is TRBV9, the J gene TRBJ2-1; D is undetermined. The CDR3 contains 15 residues. V was trimmed by 4 bases and J by 1 base, leaving 12 bases between them. Looked up from germline, CDR1 is SGDLS and CDR2 is YYNGEE. CDR3 protein: CASSLHPSSYNEQFF. CDR3 in DNA: TGTGCCAGCAGCCTCCACCCAAGTTCCTACAATGAGCAGTTCTTC.

The chain combines TRBV18 with TRBJ2-7; TRBD1 matches at 7 bases. Germline trimming cut 6 bases from V and 7 bases from J; bases unmatched to any gene: 15. Germline V gene data show CDR1 as KGHSH and CDR2 as LQKENI. This CDR3 has 15 amino acids. The CDR3 sequence is CASSNTRPGDSEQYF. The CDR3 coding sequence is TGTGCCAGCTCGAACACCCGTCCAGGGGACAGTGAGCAGTACTTC.

The genes are TRBV20-1 and TRBJ2-7, with 11 bases that match TRBD1. CDR3 length equals 17 residues. Per the germline V gene, CDR1 is DFQATT and CDR2 is SNEGSKA (reference sequence). V lost 0 bases, J lost 3 bases, and 10 bases stayed unmatched. CDR3 region: CSAREARGGTGGYEQYF. The DNA of the CDR3 is TGCAGTGCTAGAGAGGCCCGGGGAGGGACAGGGGGCTACGAGCAGTACTTC.

The sample holds a few counts of this clonotype. The gene calls are TRBV6-5 and TRBJ2-1; D might be TRBD1 (5 bases). The CDR3 extends over 15 amino acids. The germline V gene has CDR1 MNHEY and CDR2 SVGAGI. Trimming cost V 8 bases and J 4 bases, with 18 bases left between them. The CDR3 nucleotides are TGTGCCAGCCAGTTACGTGGAACAGGTTACAATGAGCAGTTCTTC. Residues: CASQLRGTGYNEQFF.

The rearrangement joins TRBV6-4 to TRBJ2-3; TRBD2 aligns across 9 bases. Trimming at V came to 0 bases and at J to 5 bases, leaving 6 bases not matched to a gene. The CDR3 contains 16 residues. Germline values: CDR1 MRHNA, CDR2 SNTAGT. The DNA for the CDR3 is TGTGCCAGCAGTGACTCGGGCGGGAGGGCCGTAGATACGCAGTATTTT. Protein product: CASSDSGGRAVDTQYF.

The CDR3 protein is CASSHSIVNNEQFF. CDR3 coding DNA: TGCGCCAGCAGCCACTCCATCGTAAACAATGAGCAGTTCTTC. J is TRBJ2-1 and V is TRBV4-1; D unresolved. Germline V gene data show CDR1 as MGHRA and CDR2 as YSYEKL. Trimming left V 3 bases short and J 5 bases short, with 11 bases between. The CDR3 spans 14 residues.

This sequence joins TRBV25-1 and TRBJ2-3, with TRBD1 as a possible D gene (6 bases). The germline gives CDR1 MGHDK, CDR2 SYGVNS. The V gene lost 6 bases and the J gene lost 2 bases, with 12 bases spanning the gap. CDR3 size: 14 residues. CDR3 coding DNA: TGTGCCAGCAGCGGGACAAGGCCCACAGATACGCAGTATTTT. Its protein product is CASSGTRPTDTQYF.

The V call is TRBV27, the J call TRBJ2-7; 14 nucleotides line up with TRBD2. J lost 8 bases, V lost 3 bases, and 15 bases had no gene match. This CDR3 has 18 amino acids. CDR1 is MNHEY, CDR2 SMNVEV, per germline (reference sequence). CDR3 bases: TGTGCCAGCAGTTTCTCAAATCTCGGGACTAGCGGGAGTAACAAGCAGTACTTC. Translating it yields CASSFSNLGTSGSNKQYF.

This clonotype was found a few times. The chain employs TRBV12-3 or TRBV12-4 and TRBJ2-7; 7 bases are shared with TRBD2. Trimming took 2 bases from V and 4 from J; bases not matched to a gene: 8. The CDR3 totals 15 residues. In DNA form, the CDR3 reads TGTGCCAGCAGTTTACAGGCTAGCGGATTATACGAGCAGTACTTC. It codes for CASSLQASGLYEQYF.

This clonotype has a count of ten or more. The chain uses TRBV20-1 and TRBJ2-3; 9 nucleotides match TRBD2. V dropped 3 bases and J dropped 1; count of bases not matched to a gene: 2. The CDR3 consists of 14 residues. Germline V gene lookup returns CDR1 DFQATT and CDR2 SNEGSKA (reference sequence). CDR3 coding DNA: TGCAGTGCTAGCAGGACTAGCGGCACAGATACGCAGTATTTT. Translated, it gives CSASRTSGTDTQYF.

In its sample, this clonotype was seen a few times. The chain is built from TRBV2 and TRBJ2-2; maybe TRBD1 (5 bases). The CDR3 has 13 amino acids. Germline CDR1 SNHLY, CDR2 FYNNEI. V was trimmed by 6 bases and J by 6 bases, leaving 11 bases between them. In DNA, the CDR3 is TGTGCCAGCAGACGGACACCTCCCGGGGAGCTGTTTTTT. As protein: CASRRTPPGELFF.

This clonotype was recorded many times. The genes are TRBV20-1 and TRBJ2-3; 9 positions match TRBD2. The CDR3 runs 15 residues. The germline CDR1 and CDR2 sequences are DFQATT and SNEGSKA (reference sequence). With 8 bases clipped from V and 6 bases from J, the junction kept 15 bases outside the gene matches. CDR3 amino acids: CSFKNSGGLYDTQYF. DNA for the CDR3: TGCAGTTTTAAGAATAGCGGGGGCCTCTACGATACGCAGTATTTT.

This chain uses TRBV12-3 or TRBV12-4 with TRBJ2-3; 7 bases fit TRBD2. The CDR3 runs to 16 residues. V shed 4 bases and J 1 base; nucleotides not matched to a gene: 8. The CDR3 loop reads CASSSPAGRGTDTQYF. In DNA, the CDR3 is TGTGCCAGCAGTTCCCCGGCAGGGAGGGGCACAGATACGCAGTATTTT.

The chain recombines TRBV27 with TRBJ2-7; D might be TRBD1 (6 bases). V lost 2 bases to trimming and J lost 0 bases, with 14 bases between them. This CDR3 region has 16 residues. The germline CDR1 and CDR2 sequences are MNHEY and SMNVEV (reference sequence). CDR3 DNA sequence: TGTGCCAGCAGTTTAAAGGGGGACCTGTACTCCTACGAGCAGTACTTC. Translated: CASSLKGDLYSYEQYF.

This chain joins TRBV20-1 and TRBJ2-7, with TRBD1 matching over 10 bases. Germline CDR1 DFQATT, CDR2 SNEGSKA (reference sequence). The CDR3 loop spans 14 amino acids. Losses at the gene ends were 5 bases for V and 5 bases for J; bases not matched to a gene: 9. CDR3: CSAPVRDRGNEQYF. CDR3 bases: TGCAGTGCTCCCGTCCGGGACAGGGGTAACGAGCAGTACTTC.

This clonotype was recorded only once. This sequence joins TRBV9 and TRBJ2-1, with 14 bases matching TRBD2. This CDR3 is built from 15 residues. Germline loops: CDR1 SGDLS, CDR2 YYNGEE. V was clipped by 0 bases and J by 9 bases; unmatched bases: 2. The CDR3 reads CASSVVGTSGSEQFF. DNA of the CDR3: TGTGCCAGCAGCGTAGTTGGGACTAGCGGGAGTGAGCAGTTCTTC.

V and J are TRBV28 and TRBJ2-1, with D maybe TRBD2 (6 bases). The V gene's germline CDR1 is MDHEN and CDR2 SYDVKM. This CDR3 has 12 residues. The ends were cut back, 8 bases at V and 3 bases at J, with 8 bases in the middle. DNA of the CDR3: TGTGCCAGCGGGACTGACTACAATGAGCAGTTCTTC. It encodes CASGTDYNEQFF.

V usage is TRBV7-8 and J usage is TRBJ1-5; perhaps TRBD1 as D (6 bases). The germline V and J ends were trimmed by 0 bases and 2 bases, with 8 bases remaining between them. Germline CDR1 SGHVS, CDR2 FQNEAQ. The CDR3 sequence is 15 residues long. CDR3 sequence: CASSLAGGGNQPQHF. CDR3 in DNA: TGTGCCAGCAGCTTAGCAGGGGGTGGCAATCAGCCCCAGCATTTT.

This clonotype was detected only a few times. DNA for the CDR3: TGTGCCAGCAGCCCAAGAGGGACAGAGCAAGAGACCCAGTACTTC. Its protein product is CASSPRGTEQETQYF. The genes are TRBV3-1 and TRBJ2-5; 7 nucleotides align to TRBD1. Trimming removed 4 bases from V and 2 bases from J; junction bases left unmatched: 7. The CDR3 spans 15 residues. Germline loops: CDR1 LGHDT, CDR2 YNNKEL (reference sequence).

J is TRBJ2-2 and V is TRBV24-1; 9 bases are a match to TRBD1. The junction had 6 bases not matched to a gene; V was cut back by 5 bases and J by 6 bases. Germline assignment: CDR1 KGHDR and CDR2 SFDVKD. The CDR3 loop spans 15 amino acids. The CDR3 spells CATSAMGQGAGELFF. The CDR3 DNA sequence: TGTGCCACCAGTGCTATGGGACAGGGTGCCGGGGAGCTGTTTTTT.

The chain recombines TRBV12-3 or TRBV12-4 with TRBJ2-7; D ambiguous. There are 12 residues in the CDR3. Trimming removed 5 bases from V and 3 bases from J, with 8 bases in between. The CDR3, as DNA: TGTGCCAGCAGTCCGGATTACTACGAGCAGTACTTC. Its translation: CASSPDYYEQYF.

This clonotype was detected only a few times. The genes are TRBV28 and TRBJ2-6; no reliable D call. V was trimmed by 10 bases and J by 2 bases, leaving 15 bases between them. The CDR3 is 15 amino acids. The V gene's germline CDR1 is MDHEN and CDR2 SYDVKM. CDR3 nucleotides: TGTGCCACCAGATCAAACGGTGCTGGGGCCAACGTCCTGACTTTC. Translated, it gives CATRSNGAGANVLTF.

The rearrangement joins TRBV29-1 to TRBJ2-2; D is perhaps TRBD1 (5 bases). The CDR3 sequence is 15 residues long. Germline loops: CDR1 SQVTM, CDR2 ANQGSEA. V gave up 4 bases and J gave up 2 bases, with 14 bases separating them. For the CDR3, the DNA is TGCAGCGTTGCCCGGGCCAGGGCTAACACCGGGGAGCTGTTTTTT. It yields the protein CSVARARANTGELFF.

This clonotype was detected only a few times. The chain joins TRBV2 to TRBJ2-7; D ambiguous. Trimming left V 5 bases short and J 2 bases short, with 16 bases between. Germline values: CDR1 SNHLY, CDR2 FYNNEI. There are 15 residues in the CDR3. In DNA form, the CDR3 reads TGTGCCAGCAGTTTTACCCGAGAAAACCCCTACGAGCAGTACTTC. Translated: CASSFTRENPYEQYF.

This clonotype came up a few times. The V and J genes are TRBV6-2 or TRBV6-3 and TRBJ1-3, with TRBD1 matching 7 bases. Germline CDR1 and CDR2: MNHEY and SVGEGT. After removal of 5 bases from V and 0 bases from J, the junction contained 4 bases not matched to a gene. The CDR3 covers 15 residues. CDR3 bases: TGTGCCAGCAGTCGGGACAGCTTCTCTGGAAACACCATATATTTT. Translating gives CASSRDSFSGNTIYF.

This clonotype was detected only a few times. The rearrangement uses TRBV5-6 and TRBJ2-5; 8 positions agree with TRBD2. CDR1 SGHDT and CDR2 YYEEEE come from the germline V gene. The length of the CDR3 is 13 residues. The V segment lost 4 bases and the J segment 1 base; nucleotides outside the gene matches: 0. The CDR3 DNA follows: TGTGCCAGCAGCCGGGGGGGCCAAGAGACCCAGTACTTC. It encodes CASSRGGQETQYF. Full variable domain (remainder filled in from reference TRBV5-6 and TRBJ2-5): DAGVTQSPTHLIKTRGQQVTLRCSPKSGHDTVSWYQQALGQGPQFIFQYYEEEERQRGNFPDRFSGHQFPNYSSELNVNALLLGDSALYLCASSRGGQETQYFGPGTRLLVL.

This clonotype was picked up many times. The V and J genes are TRBV7-9 and TRBJ1-1, with D perhaps TRBD1 (6 bases). This CDR3 region has 15 residues. The V and J ends lost 2 bases and 3 bases respectively, with 13 bases between them. Germline CDR1 reads SEHNR; CDR2 reads FQNEAQ (reference sequence). CDR3 region: CASSLYRGADTEAFF. DNA for the CDR3: TGTGCCAGCAGCTTATACCGGGGGGCCGACACTGAAGCTTTCTTT.

This chain joins TRBV5-6 and TRBJ1-2, with D perhaps TRBD1 (6 bases). The germline CDR1 and CDR2 sequences are SGHDT and YYEEEE. The V end was cut by 0 bases, the J end by 4 bases, with 10 bases between. The CDR3 loop spans 14 amino acids. The CDR3 region is CASSLGTVTYGYTF. CDR3 DNA: TGTGCCAGCAGCTTGGGGACAGTGACCTATGGCTACACCTTC.

This clonotype came up a few times. The chain is built from TRBV6-2 or TRBV6-3 and TRBJ2-3; 8 positions agree with TRBD1. The V gene's germline CDR1 is MNHEY and CDR2 SVGEGT. This CDR3 is 15 amino acids long. J gave up 4 bases and V 0 bases, and 3 bases lay outside the gene matches. The CDR3 DNA reads TGTGCCAGCAGTTACTCTGGGACAGGCCCAGATACGCAGTATTTT. The encoded protein is CASSYSGTGPDTQYF.